Presented here are 32 T cell receptor beta chains from one specimen sequenced in a study of T cell responses to AZD1222 COVID-19 vaccine. This table comes from immunoSEQ multiplex PCR, and its TCRdb copy is limited to in-frame clones, with some not included. Of approximately 180,000 clones listed, 85% to 90% are singletons. The input for sequencing was peripheral blood, taken 28 days after the second AZD1222 dose. These receptor sequences come from an adult who received the AZD1222 COVID-19 vaccine.

The chain links TRBV5-1 to TRBJ1-4, with a tentative D call TRBD1 (6 bases). Germline lookup yields CDR1 SGHRS and CDR2 YFSETQ. V lost 4 bases to trimming and J lost 6 bases, with 13 bases between them. The CDR3 sequence is 14 residues long. Here the CDR3 DNA reads TGCGCCAGCAGCGCCGGGGGCGCCGATGAAAAACTGTTTTTT. Its translation is CASSAGGADEKLFF. Full variable domain (missing parts from reference TRBV5-1 and TRBJ1-4): KAGVTQTPRYLIKTRGQQVTLSCSPISGHRSVSWYQQTPGQGLQFLFEYFSETQRNKGNFPGRFSGRQFSNSRSEMNVSTLELGDSALYLCASSAGGADEKLFFGSGTQLSVL.

The rearrangement uses TRBV11-1 and TRBJ2-1, with D perhaps matching TRBD1 (6 bases). The CDR3 spans 12 residues. V was cut by 6 bases and J by 6 bases, with 9 bases left in between. Germline-derived CDR1 and CDR2 are SGHAT and FQDESV (reference sequence). In nucleotides, the CDR3 is TGTGCCAGCAGACAGGGCGGCAATGAGCAGTTCTTC. Protein: CASRQGGNEQFF.

The rearrangement joins TRBV24-1 to TRBJ1-5; no clear D. CDR1 and CDR2 (germline): KGHDR, SFDVKD. The CDR3 is made up of 12 amino acids. Trimming removed 5 bases from V and 4 bases from J, with 5 bases in between. In DNA form, the CDR3 reads TGTGCCACCAGTGGGGAGAATCAGCCCCAGCATTTT. Its translation is CATSGENQPQHF.

The CDR3 spells CASRSRYNYGYTF. CDR3 nucleotides: TGCGCCAGCAGATCCAGATATAACTATGGCTACACCTTC. The V gene is TRBV10-1, the J gene TRBJ1-2; D gene ambiguous. This CDR3 contains 13 residues. Trimming shortened V by 6 bases and J by 1 base, and 9 bases separated the two germline ends. Looked up from germline, CDR1 is WNHNN and CDR2 is SYGVQD (reference sequence).

The V and J genes are TRBV3-1 (or the pseudogene TRBV3-2) and TRBJ1-6; D gene uncertain. The CDR3 loop spans 13 amino acids. Trimming shortened V by 0 bases and J by 10 bases, and 7 bases separated the two germline ends. Germline lookup yields CDR1 LGHDT and CDR2 YNNKEL (reference sequence). The CDR3 region is CASSQDPGSPLHF. The CDR3 nucleotides read TGTGCCAGCAGCCAAGATCCGGGGTCACCCCTCCACTTT.

V gene TRBV6-2 or TRBV6-3 combines with J gene TRBJ2-1; TRBD1 aligns across 9 bases. The CDR3 runs 12 residues. With V trimmed by 5 bases and J by 13 bases, 6 bases remained unmatched. CDR1 and CDR2 from the germline V gene are MNHEY and SVGEGT. The CDR3 is CASSPGTGRQFF. CDR3 nucleotide sequence: TGTGCCAGCAGTCCCGGGACAGGGAGACAGTTCTTC.

The V gene is TRBV5-1, the J gene TRBJ1-3, with a possible D match to TRBD1 (5 bases). Germline-derived CDR1 and CDR2 are SGHRS and YFSETQ. V was cut by 4 bases and J by 0 bases, with 14 bases left in between. The CDR3 covers 16 residues. CDR3 in amino acids: CASSPVPQGSGNTIYF. Written as DNA, the CDR3 is TGCGCCAGCAGCCCTGTGCCCCAGGGCTCTGGAAACACCATATATTTT.

The chain carries TRBV28 and TRBJ2-1; the match to TRBD2 covers 15 bases. With 8 bases clipped from V and 8 bases from J, the junction kept 4 bases outside the gene matches. This CDR3 comprises 14 residues. In germline, CDR1 is MDHEN, CDR2 SYDVKM. The CDR3 region has the DNA TGTGCCAGCGGGACTAGCGGGAGGTCCGATGAGCAGTTCTTC. Translated: CASGTSGRSDEQFF.

The chain has TRBV5-1 and TRBJ1-3; no reliable D call. Germline CDR1 is SGHRS and CDR2 is YFSETQ. Trimming cost V 4 bases and J 2 bases, with 10 bases left between them. This CDR3 is built from 14 residues. The CDR3 coding sequence is TGCGCCAGCAGCCCGGCGGAGGCTGGAAACACCATATATTTT. Translation gives CASSPAEAGNTIYF.

This clone was seen a handful of times. This sequence joins TRBV27 and TRBJ2-7, with D perhaps matching TRBD1 (6 bases). CDR1 is MNHEY, CDR2 SMNVEV, per germline (reference sequence). The V gene lost 4 bases and the J gene lost 4 bases, with 17 bases spanning the gap. The CDR3 runs to 15 residues. CDR3 loop: CASSSGDARGYEQYF. Written as DNA, the CDR3 is TGTGCCAGCAGTTCCGGGGATGCCAGGGGATACGAGCAGTACTTC.

The V and J genes are TRBV6-1 and TRBJ1-5, with D possibly TRBD1 on 6 matching bases. The germline V gene has CDR1 MNHNS and CDR2 SASEGT. Trimming removed 4 bases from V and 5 bases from J, with 21 bases in between. The CDR3 runs to 17 residues. The CDR3 region has the DNA TGTGCCAGCAGTGCAGTCGCGGGACACCCGCGGGATCAGCCCCAGCATTTT. Amino acid sequence: CASSAVAGHPRDQPQHF.

The rearrangement joins TRBV9 to TRBJ2-7; D might be TRBD1 or TRBD2, each matching 5 bases. Germline CDR1 reads SGDLS; CDR2 reads YYNGEE. The CDR3 consists of 13 residues. V was pared by 4 bases and J by 5 bases, with 13 bases between. The CDR3 nucleotides are TGTGCCAGCAGCTCTAAGGGACCCAACGAGCAGTACTTC. Its protein product is CASSSKGPNEQYF.

The chain has TRBV5-6 and TRBJ2-7; no reliable D call. Per the germline V gene, CDR1 is SGHDT and CDR2 is YYEEEE. CDR3 length: 15 amino acids. V shed 4 bases and J shed 6 bases, with 20 bases lying between them. CDR3 in DNA: TGTGCCAGCAGCCCCGTGGGTCGCCATGTTAGCGAGCAGTACTTC. Translated, it gives CASSPVGRHVSEQYF.

This clone has only one observation. The chain joins TRBV28 to TRBJ2-7, with D perhaps TRBD2 (6 bases). With 5 bases removed from V and 0 bases from J, the gap between germline ends came to 11 bases. Germline V CDR1 and CDR2: MDHEN, SYDVKM. CDR3 length: 14 amino acids. DNA for the CDR3: TGTGCCAGCAGTCCTACGGGACTCTCCTACGAGCAGTACTTC. It encodes CASSPTGLSYEQYF. Variable domain in full (rest from reference TRBV28 and TRBJ2-7): DVKVTQSSRYLVKRTGEKVFLECVQDMDHENMFWYRQDPGLGLRLIYFSYDVKMKEKGDIPEGYSVSREKKERFSLILESASTNQTSMYLCASSPTGLSYEQYFGPGTRLTVT.

The chain recombines TRBV5-3 with TRBJ1-2, with a possible D match to TRBD1 (6 bases). TRBV5-3 is an ORF; its function is uncertain. The CDR3 spans 15 residues. Trimming stripped 4 bases from V and 4 bases from J, with 17 bases between. This CDR3 is CARSPGGLTSYGYTF. The CDR3 DNA follows: TGTGCCAGAAGCCCCGGGGGCCTGACCTCCTATGGCTACACCTTC.

CDR3 sequence (DNA): TGTGCCTGGAGTAAACTCAGGGTTGGGAACACTGAAGCTTTCTTT. This encodes CAWSKLRVGNTEAFF. This chain uses TRBV30 with TRBJ1-1, with TRBD1 as a possible D gene (5 bases). The germline V and J ends were trimmed by 2 bases and 1 base, with 14 bases remaining between them. This CDR3 contains 15 residues. Germline-derived CDR1 and CDR2 are GTSNPN and SVGIG (reference sequence).

The CDR3 sequence is CASSLGAGTGTRAQYF. The CDR3 coding sequence is TGTGCCAGCAGCTTAGGTGCGGGGACAGGGACCAGGGCCCAGTACTTC. The V and J genes are TRBV11-2 and TRBJ2-5, with 9 bases fitting TRBD1. Germline V gene sequence: CDR1 SGHAT, CDR2 FQNNGV. This CDR3 contains 16 residues. The V segment lost 1 base and the J segment 9 bases; nucleotides outside the gene matches: 12.

This clone was recorded only once. Other DNA sequences in the same sample also yield this CDR3. The V call is TRBV28, the J call TRBJ2-7; the D gene could be TRBD1 or TRBD2 (5 bases each). Germline assignment: CDR1 MDHEN and CDR2 SYDVKM. Trimming pared 5 bases from V and 1 base from J, leaving 9 bases between. This CDR3 contains 13 residues. The CDR3 DNA reads as TGTGCCAGCAGTAGAGGGACGTCCTACGAGCAGTACTTC. It codes for CASSRGTSYEQYF.

The CDR3 nucleotides read TGTGCCAGCAGCGGAAGAACGGACGGCGGGACTGAAGCTTTCTTT. This encodes CASSGRTDGGTEAFF. The rearrangement links TRBV9 to TRBJ1-1; no clear D gene. This CDR3 is built from 15 residues. V lost 3 bases to trimming and J lost 5 bases, with 17 bases between them. Germline-derived CDR1 and CDR2 are SGDLS and YYNGEE. The whole variable domain, remainder taken from reference TRBV9 and TRBJ1-1, is DSGVTQTPKHLITATGQRVTLRCSPRSGDLSVYWYQQSLDQGLQFLIQYYNGEERAKGNILERFSAQQFPDLHSELNLSSLELGDSALYFCASSGRTDGGTEAFFGQGTRLTVV.

This clone has only one observation. The gene calls are TRBV19 and TRBJ1-4, with D possibly TRBD1 on 5 matching bases. Germline CDR1 and CDR2: LNHDA and SQIVND (reference sequence). The V end lost 6 bases, the J end lost 0 bases, and 14 bases lay between the germline ends. The CDR3 covers 16 residues. This chain's CDR3 is CASSERGGATNEKLFF. CDR3 bases: TGTGCCAGTAGCGAGCGGGGGGGAGCAACTAATGAAAAACTGTTTTTT.

V and J are TRBV4-2 and TRBJ2-3; 10 bases are a match to TRBD2. CDR3 size: 21 residues. Germline V gene data show CDR1 as LGHNA and CDR2 as YNFKEQ. The ends lost 0 bases at V and 4 bases at J; junction bases unmatched: 19. The CDR3 spells CASSQDQPRLAGARGPDTQYF. The CDR3 coding sequence is TGTGCCAGCAGCCAAGATCAGCCTAGGCTAGCGGGAGCGCGCGGACCAGATACGCAGTATTTT.

A remark on this clone: Other DNA variants within this sample encode the same CDR3. V gene TRBV9 combines with J gene TRBJ2-1; D may correspond to TRBD1 or TRBD2 (6 bases each). The CDR3 has 15 amino acids. V lost 2 bases and J lost 2, with 11 bases in between. The germline gives CDR1 SGDLS, CDR2 YYNGEE. The CDR3, as DNA: TGTGCCAGCAGCGTCTCCGGGGGCACCTACAATGAGCAGTTCTTC. This encodes CASSVSGGTYNEQFF.

The chain employs TRBV30 and TRBJ2-7; 14 nucleotides match TRBD2. The germline V gene has CDR1 GTSNPN and CDR2 SVGIG (reference sequence). CDR3 length: 15 residues. With V trimmed by 2 bases and J by 5 bases, 5 bases remained unmatched. DNA of the CDR3: TGTGCCTGGAGTCGGGGGACTAGCGGGAGCCACGAGCAGTACTTC. Protein: CAWSRGTSGSHEQYF.

This clone was observed a few times. The chain combines TRBV12-3 or TRBV12-4 with TRBJ1-2, with unresolved D. The CDR3 loop spans 13 amino acids. Trimming removed 3 bases at V and 3 bases at J, with 8 bases between. The CDR3: CASSFRVDYGYTF. The CDR3 DNA reads as TGTGCCAGCAGTTTTAGGGTTGACTATGGCTACACCTTC.

V usage is TRBV28 and J usage is TRBJ1-4; D is undetermined. The CDR3 loop spans 17 amino acids. V dropped 4 bases and J dropped 0 bases, with 15 bases sitting between them. Germline-derived CDR1 and CDR2 are MDHEN and SYDVKM. The DNA of the CDR3 is TGTGCCAGCAGTTCTTGGGATGGCCTTACAACTAATGAAAAACTGTTTTTT. This gives the protein CASSSWDGLTTNEKLFF. Full variable domain (remainder filled in from reference TRBV28 and TRBJ1-4): DVKVTQSSRYLVKRTGEKVFLECVQDMDHENMFWYRQDPGLGLRLIYFSYDVKMKEKGDIPEGYSVSREKKERFSLILESASTNQTSMYLCASSSWDGLTTNEKLFFGSGTQLSVL.

The chain links TRBV11-2 to TRBJ1-2; a possible D gene is TRBD1 (5 bases). The germline CDR1 and CDR2 sequences are SGHAT and FQNNGV. The CDR3 runs to 15 residues. Trimming took 5 bases from V and 1 from J, leaving 14 bases between them. CDR3 in amino acids: CASSPRQTDNYGYTF. In DNA, the CDR3 is TGTGCCAGCAGCCCGCGCCAGACAGATAACTATGGCTACACCTTC.

The chain is built from TRBV19 and TRBJ1-1, with unresolved D. The CDR3 runs to 12 residues. V was cut by 2 bases and J by 0 bases, with 1 base left in between. Germline V gene lookup returns CDR1 LNHDA and CDR2 SQIVND (reference sequence). The CDR3 protein is CASSILNTEAFF. The DNA for the CDR3 is TGTGCCAGTAGTATACTGAACACTGAAGCTTTCTTT. The entire variable domain, with the rest obtained from reference TRBV19 and TRBJ1-1, is as follows: DGGITQSPKYLFRKEGQNVTLSCEQNLNHDAMYWYRQDPGQGLRLIYYSQIVNDFQKGDIAEGYSVSREKKESFPLTVTSAQKNPTAFYLCASSILNTEAFFGQGTRLTVV.

The rearrangement links TRBV28 to TRBJ2-7; 10 nucleotides match TRBD2. The CDR3 extends over 18 amino acids. Germline V CDR1 and CDR2: MDHEN, SYDVKM. With 6 bases clipped from V and 2 bases from J, the junction kept 16 bases outside the gene matches. The CDR3 sequence is CASRTVVLVAGGTYEQYF. Written as DNA, the CDR3 is TGTGCCAGCAGGACCGTCGTACTTGTAGCGGGAGGCACCTACGAGCAGTACTTC.

V usage is TRBV27 and J usage is TRBJ1-2; the match to TRBD1 covers 12 bases. Per the germline V gene, CDR1 is MNHEY and CDR2 is SMNVEV (reference sequence). V lost 1 base to trimming and J lost 7 bases; unmatched junction nucleotides: 4. The length of the CDR3 is 15 residues. For the CDR3, the DNA is TGTGCCAGCAGTTTATTGGGACAGGGGGCGTCTGGCTACACCTTC. Translating gives CASSLLGQGASGYTF.

V and J are TRBV3-1 (or the pseudogene TRBV3-2) and TRBJ1-4; D unresolved. V was pared by 1 base and J by 5 bases, with 5 bases between. Germline CDR1 reads LGHDT; CDR2 reads YNNKEL (reference sequence). CDR3 length: 13 residues. The DNA of the CDR3 is TGTGCCAGCAGCCAAGGAACGAATGAAAAACTGTTTTTT. Translation gives CASSQGTNEKLFF.

V gene TRBV7-9 combines with J gene TRBJ2-5, with TRBD2 identical over 11 bases. Germline V gene data show CDR1 as SEHNR and CDR2 as FQNEAQ (reference sequence). With V trimmed by 10 bases and J by 2 bases, 9 bases remained unmatched. The length of the CDR3 is 15 residues. CDR3 residues: CATDETSGTQETQYF. CDR3 sequence (DNA): TGTGCCACCGACGAGACTAGCGGGACTCAAGAGACCCAGTACTTC.

V usage is TRBV19 and J usage is TRBJ2-5; possibly TRBD1 for D (7 bases). V lost 7 bases and J lost 1, with 16 bases in between. This CDR3 has 15 amino acids. Germline CDR1 and CDR2: LNHDA and SQIVND (reference sequence). In DNA, the CDR3 is TGTGCCAGTAAAGAGGCGGGACAGATCCAAGAGACCCAGTACTTC. Its translation is CASKEAGQIQETQYF. Drawing the rest from reference TRBV19 and TRBJ2-5, the complete variable domain is DGGITQSPKYLFRKEGQNVTLSCEQNLNHDAMYWYRQDPGQGLRLIYYSQIVNDFQKGDIAEGYSVSREKKESFPLTVTSAQKNPTAFYLCASKEAGQIQETQYFGPGTRLLVL.